Listed here are 23 T cell receptor beta chains from one sample, sequenced in a study of T cells in Graves' hyperthyroidism and ophthalmopathy. RNA transcripts served as the template for amplifying TCR beta CDR3 regions. HTBI primers were the set used in a first-round RT-PCR of the TCR CDR3. TCRdb passed the multiplex PCR reads through MiXCR, listing each CDR3 protein once. The sample shows around 520,000 distinct CDR3 sequences, around a quarter of them seen only once. The material sequenced was blood. The receptors were sampled from a woman aged 30 to 39 with Graves' ophthalmopathy.

The V gene is TRBV25-1, the J gene TRBJ2-5; possibly TRBD1 for D (5 bases). Between the trimmed V and J ends, which lost 4 bases and 2 bases, there was a span of 14 bases. The CDR3 covers 15 residues. The germline V gene has CDR1 MGHDK and CDR2 SYGVNS. CDR3 nucleotides: TGTGCCAGCAGTGCACAGGCAGGCAGACAAGAGACCCAGTACTTC. This translates into CASSAQAGRQETQYF.

This clonotype has a count of ten or more. V and J are TRBV19 and TRBJ1-1, with D maybe TRBD1 (5 bases). The V and J ends lost 6 bases and 3 bases respectively, with 17 bases between them. CDR3 length: 15 amino acids. Germline V lookup: CDR1 LNHDA, CDR2 SQIVND (reference sequence). The CDR3 protein is CASRKSTAVYTEAFF. The CDR3 region has the DNA TGTGCCAGTAGGAAATCGACAGCCGTTTACACTGAAGCTTTCTTT.

This clonotype appeared many times. At one end, the junction sequence differs from germline, possibly due to a read error. The genes are TRBV28 and TRBJ2-7, with 9 bases identical to TRBD1. This CDR3 spans 12 amino acids. The germline V gene has CDR1 MDHEN and CDR2 SYDVKM. This chain's CDR3 is CASSLKDRGEDF. As DNA, the CDR3 is TGTGCCAGCAGTTTGAAGGACAGGGGAGAAGACTTC. The variable domain in full, completed from reference TRBV28 and TRBJ2-7, reads DVKVTQSSRYLVKRTGEKVFLECVQDMDHENMFWYRQDPGLGLRLIYFSYDVKMKEKGDIPEGYSVSREKKERFSLILESASTNQTSMYLCASSLKDRGEDFGPGTRLTVT.

This clonotype was found a few times. A much bigger clone sits one base away, suggesting this may be a read error. This chain joins TRBV30 and TRBJ1-1, with D tentatively TRBD1 (6 bases). The CDR3 totals 12 residues. The V gene's germline CDR1 is GTSNPN and CDR2 SVGIG (reference sequence). The CDR3 sequence is CAWDRRVTEACF. The CDR3 DNA follows: TGTGCCTGGGACAGGAGGGTCACTGAAGCTTGCTTT.

The chain uses TRBV29-1 and TRBJ2-2, with D perhaps TRBD1 or TRBD2 (5 bases each). The germline CDR1 and CDR2 sequences are SQVTM and ANQGSEA. The V gene lost 0 bases and the J gene lost 5 bases, with 10 bases spanning the gap. The CDR3 covers 14 residues. CDR3 sequence reads: CSVEDIWGTGELFF. The CDR3 DNA reads TGCAGCGTTGAAGATATATGGGGGACCGGGGAGCTGTTTTTT.

The chain joins TRBV7-9 to TRBJ2-5; D gene ambiguous. The V gene lost 7 bases and the J gene lost 3 bases, with 12 bases spanning the gap. Germline values: CDR1 SEHNR, CDR2 FQNEAQ (reference sequence). This CDR3 is built from 13 residues. The CDR3 bases are TGTGCCAGCAAGGGCTGGGGAAAAGAGACCCAGTACTTC. It encodes CASKGWGKETQYF.

Ten or more counts support this clonotype. V gene TRBV7-2 combines with J gene TRBJ2-7; 10 nucleotides align to TRBD2. V lost 1 base and J lost 3; bases outside the gene matches: 3. The CDR3 consists of 15 residues. Germline CDR1 is SGHTA and CDR2 is FQGNSA. In DNA form, the CDR3 reads TGTGCCAGCAGCTTAGGGCTAGCGGGGGACTACGAGCAGTACTTC. Protein: CASSLGLAGDYEQYF. The variable domain in full, completed from reference TRBV7-2 and TRBJ2-7, reads GAGVSQSPSNKVTEKGKDVELRCDPISGHTALYWYRQSLGQGLEFLIYFQGNSAPDKSGLPSDRFSAERTGGSVSTLTIQRTQQEDSAVYLCASSLGLAGDYEQYFGPGTRLTVT.

This clonotype was observed at least ten times. The J gene is TRBJ2-7, the V gene TRBV5-1; TRBD1 or TRBD2 may be the D gene (5 bases each). V lost 5 bases and J lost 6, with 9 bases in between. CDR3 length: 11 residues. Germline CDR1 SGHRS, CDR2 YFSETQ. CDR3 nucleotides: TGCGCCAGCAGGATTGGGGGCGAGCAGTACTTC. This sequence encodes CASRIGGEQYF. Looking up the rest from reference TRBV5-1 and TRBJ2-7 gives the full variable domain: KAGVTQTPRYLIKTRGQQVTLSCSPISGHRSVSWYQQTPGQGLQFLFEYFSETQRNKGNFPGRFSGRQFSNSRSEMNVSTLELGDSALYLCASRIGGEQYFGPGTRLTVT.

The chain combines TRBV25-1 with TRBJ1-2, with D uncertain. Trimming left V 5 bases short and J 7 bases short, with 17 bases between. CDR1 is MGHDK and CDR2 is SYGVNS in the germline V gene. CDR3 size: 14 residues. CDR3 sequence: CASSLSAGPIGYTF. The DNA for the CDR3 is TGTGCCAGCAGTTTATCAGCAGGACCGATTGGCTACACCTTC.

This clonotype was found many times. The V and J genes are TRBV4-1 and TRBJ1-3; maybe TRBD1 (5 bases). Per germline, CDR1 MGHRA and CDR2 YSYEKL. Trimming shortened V by 3 bases and J by 0 bases, and 21 bases separated the two germline ends. The length of the CDR3 is 19 residues. For the CDR3, the DNA is TGCGCCAGCAGCCAGGCACCAAGGGCAGGGACGGGCTCTGGAAACACCATATATTTT. Its protein is CASSQAPRAGTGSGNTIYF.

The sample holds many counts of this clonotype. This rearrangement joins TRBV2 to TRBJ1-1; D perhaps matches TRBD1 (6 bases). Germline V gives CDR1 SNHLY, CDR2 FYNNEI. The V end was cut by 4 bases, the J end by 4 bases, with 10 bases between. CDR3 size: 13 residues. The CDR3 sequence is CASSGNRVTEAFF. The CDR3, as DNA: TGTGCCAGCAGTGGAAACAGGGTCACTGAAGCTTTCTTT.

This clonotype was observed many times. The rearrangement joins TRBV5-1 to TRBJ2-7, with a weak D call TRBD1 (6 bases). V was trimmed by 2 bases and J by 5 bases, leaving 8 bases between them. The germline V gene encodes CDR1 SGHRS and CDR2 YFSETQ. This CDR3 region has 12 residues. CDR3: CASSLGQNEQYF. In DNA, the CDR3 is TGCGCCAGCAGCTTAGGACAGAACGAGCAGTACTTC.

This clonotype was observed at least ten times. CDR3 nucleotides: TGCAGCGTTGCGCCCGTCGCCTCTGGAAACACCATATATTTT. Its translation: CSVAPVASGNTIYF. The chain combines TRBV29-1 with TRBJ1-3; D remains ambiguous. This CDR3 region has 14 residues. Germline values: CDR1 SQVTM, CDR2 ANQGSEA. With 4 bases removed from V and 0 bases from J, the gap between germline ends came to 10 bases. Combining the CDR3 with reference TRBV29-1 and TRBJ1-3 gives the whole variable domain SAVISQKPSRDICQRGTSLTIQCQVDSQVTMMFWYRQQPGQSLTLIATANQGSEATYESGFVIDKFPISRPNLTFSTLTVSNMSPEDSSIYLCSVAPVASGNTIYFGEGSWLTVV.

This clonotype was picked up many times. V and J are TRBV11-3 and TRBJ2-4, with unresolved D. CDR3 length: 13 residues. Germline CDR1 reads SGHNT; CDR2 reads YENEEA. V was shortened by 3 bases and J by 6 bases, with 9 bases between the two germline ends. CDR3 residues: CASSFELGNIQYF. CDR3 DNA: TGTGCCAGCAGCTTCGAGTTAGGAAACATTCAGTACTTC.

This clonotype was detected only a few times. The rearrangement links TRBV5-1 to TRBJ1-1; 10 nucleotides agree with TRBD1. Germline V gives CDR1 SGHRS, CDR2 YFSETQ. The V and J ends lost 1 base and 8 bases, in that order; junction bases with no gene match: 2. The CDR3 is made up of 13 amino acids. As DNA, the CDR3 is TGCGCCAGCAGCTTGCGGACAGGGGGGGAAGCTTTCTTT. Residues: CASSLRTGGEAFF.

This clonotype has a handful of counts. The chain is built from TRBV27 and TRBJ1-5; weak D call: TRBD1 (5 bases). The V end was cut by 3 bases, the J end by 6 bases, with 9 bases between. Germline CDR1 MNHEY, CDR2 SMNVEV (reference sequence). CDR3 size: 13 residues. The CDR3 DNA sequence: TGTGCCAGCAGTTTTATCGGGGCTCAGCCCCAGCATTTT. It yields the protein CASSFIGAQPQHF.

This clonotype showed up many times. The chain is built from TRBV12-3 or TRBV12-4 and TRBJ1-1, with no clear D. The CDR3 is 13 amino acids. Trimming removed 5 bases from V and 1 base from J, with 8 bases in between. This CDR3 is CASSNGANTEAFF. The CDR3 DNA reads as TGTGCCAGCAGTAATGGAGCGAACACTGAAGCTTTCTTT.

This sequence joins TRBV30 and TRBJ1-2; D perhaps matches TRBD1 (6 bases). The CDR3 totals 14 residues. The germline V gene has CDR1 GTSNPN and CDR2 SVGIG (reference sequence). Trimming left V 3 bases short and J 0 bases short, with 11 bases between. The CDR3: CAWSVQGTNYGYTF. CDR3 coding DNA: TGTGCCTGGAGCGTCCAGGGGACTAACTATGGCTACACCTTC.

This clonotype was detected ten times or more. The genes are TRBV30 and TRBJ1-5, with D unclear. Trimming cost V 1 base and J 6 bases, with 13 bases left between them. The CDR3 spans 14 residues. Germline CDR1 reads GTSNPN; CDR2 reads SVGIG (reference sequence). CDR3 residues: CAWSATSPGQPQHF. The CDR3 DNA reads TGTGCCTGGAGTGCTACGTCTCCGGGTCAGCCCCAGCATTTT.

V is TRBV18 and J is TRBJ2-5; unclear D gene. CDR1 is KGHSH, CDR2 LQKENI, per germline. CDR3 length: 11 amino acids. The V end was cut by 3 bases, the J end by 5 bases, with 4 bases between. The CDR3 nucleotides read TGTGCCAGCTCACCCACCGAGACCCAGTACTTC. Translated: CASSPTETQYF.

The rearrangement joins TRBV20-1 to TRBJ2-7, with TRBD2 matching 8 bases. This CDR3 spans 14 amino acids. CDR1 is DFQATT and CDR2 is SNEGSKA in the germline V gene (reference sequence). V was clipped by 5 bases and J by 2 bases; unmatched bases: 8. CDR3 in amino acids: CSASLAGIPYEQYF. The CDR3 DNA reads TGCAGTGCTTCGTTAGCGGGGATACCCTACGAGCAGTACTTC.

This clonotype has just a few counts. The rearrangement uses TRBV27 and TRBJ1-1; no definite D call. Between the trimmed V and J ends, which lost 6 bases and 0 bases, there was a span of 17 bases. The length of the CDR3 is 16 residues. Looked up from germline, CDR1 is MNHEY and CDR2 is SMNVEV (reference sequence). The CDR3 region has the DNA TGTGCCAGCAGAACCTGGCGCAGAACCATGAACACTGAAGCTTTCTTT. Its protein is CASRTWRRTMNTEAFF.

This clonotype has a count of ten or more. Here the CDR3 DNA reads TGTGCCAGCAGTAGACCGGACACTCCCTGGAACACTGAAGCTTTCTTT. It specifies CASSRPDTPWNTEAFF. V gene TRBV6-2 or TRBV6-3 combines with J gene TRBJ1-1; D possibly corresponds to TRBD1 (5 bases). The V and J ends lost 5 bases and 1 base respectively, with 17 bases between them. CDR1 MNHEY and CDR2 SVGEGT come from the germline V gene. The CDR3 extends over 16 amino acids.